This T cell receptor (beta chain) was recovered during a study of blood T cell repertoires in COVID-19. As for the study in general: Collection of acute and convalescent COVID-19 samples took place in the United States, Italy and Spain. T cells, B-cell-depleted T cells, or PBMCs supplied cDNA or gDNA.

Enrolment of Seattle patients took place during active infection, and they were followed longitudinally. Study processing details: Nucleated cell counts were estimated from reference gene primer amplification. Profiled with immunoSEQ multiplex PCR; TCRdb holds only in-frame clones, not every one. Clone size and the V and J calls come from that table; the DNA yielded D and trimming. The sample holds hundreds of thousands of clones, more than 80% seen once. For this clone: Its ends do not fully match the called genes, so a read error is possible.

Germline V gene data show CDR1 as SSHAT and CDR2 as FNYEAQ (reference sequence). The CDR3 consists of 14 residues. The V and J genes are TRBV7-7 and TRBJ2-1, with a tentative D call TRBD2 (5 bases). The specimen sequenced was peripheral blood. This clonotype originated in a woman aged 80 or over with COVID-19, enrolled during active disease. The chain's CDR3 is CASSLRGPRDEQFF. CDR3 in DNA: TGTGCTAGCAGCTTACGAGGGCCCCGAGATGAGCAGTTCTTC.